The sequence of this T cell receptor (beta chain) was determined in a study of CD8 T cells in ankylosing spondylitis. Findings and caveats of the study: Made up of about eight highly homologous variants, a TCR beta motif appeared characteristic of ankylosing spondylitis blood. The authors found the disease-linked clones to be CD8+ and relatively rare in peripheral blood. Certain motif variants had earlier appeared in reactive arthritis synovial fluid and blood.

Construction of TCR beta libraries was performed using quantitative 5'-RACE with molecular barcodes. In TCRdb, the 5' RACE reads were re-called with MiXCR into one record per CDR3 protein. The profile shows some 130,000 distinct CDR3 sequences, roughly 13% of them singletons. Germline CDR1 and CDR2: MDHEN and SYDVKM. The CDR3 is made up of 15 amino acids. The junction had 7 bases not matched to a gene; V was cut back by 2 bases and J by 6 bases. This clonotype came up a few times. What it binds is unknown. This clonotype originated in a female donor with ankylosing spondylitis or in good health (not recorded which). Sequenced: blood, either unsorted or a sorted T cell fraction (not recorded which). The gene calls are TRBV28 and TRBJ2-3, with 8 bases identical to TRBD2. The CDR3 loop reads CASSLGSSGGDTQYF. The CDR3 DNA reads as TGTGCCAGCAGTTTAGGATCCAGCGGGGGCGATACGCAGTATTTT.